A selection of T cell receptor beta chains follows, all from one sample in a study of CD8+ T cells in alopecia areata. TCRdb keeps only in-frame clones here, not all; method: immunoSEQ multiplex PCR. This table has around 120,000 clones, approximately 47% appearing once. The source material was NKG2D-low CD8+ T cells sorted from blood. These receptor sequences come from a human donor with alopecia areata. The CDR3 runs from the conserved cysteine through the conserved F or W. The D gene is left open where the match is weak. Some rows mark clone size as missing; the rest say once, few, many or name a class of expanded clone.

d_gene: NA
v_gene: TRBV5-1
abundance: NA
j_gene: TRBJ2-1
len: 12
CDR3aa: CASREENNEQFF
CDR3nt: TGCGCCAGCAGGGAGGAAAACAATGAGCAGTTCTTC

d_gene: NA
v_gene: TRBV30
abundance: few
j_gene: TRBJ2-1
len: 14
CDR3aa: CAWSLRGPRYEQFF
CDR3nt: TGTGCCTGGAGTTTACGGGGACCTAGGTATGAGCAGTTCTTC

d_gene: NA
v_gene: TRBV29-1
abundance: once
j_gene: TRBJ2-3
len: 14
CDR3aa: CSVMGGQLPDTQYF
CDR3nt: TGCAGCGTTATGGGAGGACAGCTCCCAGATACGCAGTATTTT

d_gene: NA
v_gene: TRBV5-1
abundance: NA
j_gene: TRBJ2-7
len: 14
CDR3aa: CASSFRGLPYEQYF
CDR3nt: TGCGCCAGCAGCTTTAGGGGTCTCCCCTACGAGCAGTACTTC

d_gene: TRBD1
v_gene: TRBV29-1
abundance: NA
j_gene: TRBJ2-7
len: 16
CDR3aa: CSVELEMGTGAYEQYF
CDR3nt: TGCAGCGTTGAATTGGAAATGGGGACAGGGGCCTACGAGCAGTACTTC

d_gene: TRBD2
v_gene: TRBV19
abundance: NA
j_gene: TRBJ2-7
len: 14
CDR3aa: CASSVAGPEYEQYF
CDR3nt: TGTGCCAGTAGTGTAGCGGGACCCGAATACGAGCAGTACTTC

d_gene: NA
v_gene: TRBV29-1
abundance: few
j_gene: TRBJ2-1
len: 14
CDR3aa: CSVSSGDAYNEQFF
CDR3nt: TGCAGCGTTTCCTCGGGAGACGCCTACAATGAGCAGTTCTTC

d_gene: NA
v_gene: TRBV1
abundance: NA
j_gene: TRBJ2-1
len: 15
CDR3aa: CTSSQTRDSYNEQFF
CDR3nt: TGCACCAGCAGCCAAACCAGGGACTCCTACAATGAGCAGTTCTTC

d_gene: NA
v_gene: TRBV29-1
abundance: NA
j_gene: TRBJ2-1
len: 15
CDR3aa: CSVEDLDTRDNEQFF
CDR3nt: TGCAGCGTTGAAGACCTGGACACACGGGACAATGAGCAGTTCTTC

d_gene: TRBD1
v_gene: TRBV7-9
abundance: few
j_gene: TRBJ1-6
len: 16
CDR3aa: CASRLTVGQGNSPLHF
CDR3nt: TGTGCCAGCAGACTAACGGTTGGACAGGGGAATTCACCCCTCCACTTT

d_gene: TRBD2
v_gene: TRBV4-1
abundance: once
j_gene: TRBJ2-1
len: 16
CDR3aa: CASSQEDGGAYNEQFF
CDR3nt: TGCGCCAGCAGCCAAGAGGACGGGGGGGCATACAATGAGCAGTTCTTC

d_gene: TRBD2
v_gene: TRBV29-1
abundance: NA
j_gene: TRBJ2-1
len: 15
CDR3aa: CSVDGIRRGVNEQFF
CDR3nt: TGCAGCGTTGACGGAATTAGGCGGGGGGTCAATGAGCAGTTCTTC